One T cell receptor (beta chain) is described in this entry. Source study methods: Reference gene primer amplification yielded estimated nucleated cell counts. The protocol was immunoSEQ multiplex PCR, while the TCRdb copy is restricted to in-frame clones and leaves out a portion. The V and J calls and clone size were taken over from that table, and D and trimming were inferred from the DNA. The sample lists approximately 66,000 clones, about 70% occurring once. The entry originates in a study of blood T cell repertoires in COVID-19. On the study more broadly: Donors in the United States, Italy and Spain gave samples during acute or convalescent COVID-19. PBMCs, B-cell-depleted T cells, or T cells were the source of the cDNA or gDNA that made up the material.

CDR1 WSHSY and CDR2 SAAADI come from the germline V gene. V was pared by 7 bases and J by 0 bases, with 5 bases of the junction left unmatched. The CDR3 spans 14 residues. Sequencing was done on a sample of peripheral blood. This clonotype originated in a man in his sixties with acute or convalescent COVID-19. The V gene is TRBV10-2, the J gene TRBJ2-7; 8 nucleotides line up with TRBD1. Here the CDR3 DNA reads TGCGCCAGCAAGGGGACAGGCGACTCCTACGAGCAGTACTTC. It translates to CASKGTGDSYEQYF.